Below, 11 T cell receptor beta chains from the same sample are listed, as sequenced in a study of beta chain features in type 1 diabetes. Investigators reverse transcribed all isolated RNA, so they sequenced expressed TCRB transcripts. Only in-frame clones appear in the TCRdb table, and some are missing; sequencing was by immunoSEQ multiplex PCR. The table shows roughly 500,000 clones, with approximately 31% occurring only once. Sample: naive CD4+ T cells from blood. Every receptor here comes from a man aged 18 to 30 in good health.

The chain is built from TRBV7-2 and TRBJ2-7; D unclear. The CDR3 totals 13 residues. V lost 1 base to trimming and J lost 6 bases, with 10 bases between them. Germline V CDR1 and CDR2: SGHTA, FQGNSA. In DNA form, the CDR3 reads TGTGCCAGCAGCTTAGGGTCAGCAGCCGAGCAGTACTTC. Its translation is CASSLGSAAEQYF. Together with reference TRBV7-2 and TRBJ2-7, the CDR3 gives the full variable domain: GAGVSQSPSNKVTEKGKDVELRCDPISGHTALYWYRQSLGQGLEFLIYFQGNSAPDKSGLPSDRFSAERTGGSVSTLTIQRTQQEDSAVYLCASSLGSAAEQYFGPGTRLTVT.

The V call is TRBV9, the J call TRBJ2-5, with a weak D call TRBD1 (6 bases). The CDR3 extends over 15 amino acids. V was cut by 3 bases and J by 5 bases, with 17 bases left in between. The germline gives CDR1 SGDLS, CDR2 YYNGEE. The chain's CDR3 is CASSGETGLGETQYF. Here the CDR3 DNA reads TGTGCCAGCAGCGGAGAGACAGGTTTGGGCGAGACCCAGTACTTC.

This sequence joins TRBV7-2 and TRBJ1-1; 10 bases agree with TRBD1. This CDR3 region has 15 residues. J was trimmed by 5 bases and V by 0 bases; bases with no gene match: 3. Germline V CDR1 and CDR2: SGHTA, FQGNSA. The CDR3 is CASSLATGGRTEAFF. CDR3 sequence (DNA): TGTGCCAGCAGCTTAGCGACAGGGGGCAGGACTGAAGCTTTCTTT.

V and J are TRBV29-1 and TRBJ2-1, with 8 positions matching TRBD2. Germline V gene lookup returns CDR1 SQVTM and CDR2 ANQGSEA. The trim removed 4 bases at V and 1 base at J, leaving 6 bases unmatched. The length of the CDR3 is 15 residues. Written as DNA, the CDR3 is TGCAGCGTTGCTCTACTAGCGGAATCCTACAATGAGCAGTTCTTC. This gives the protein CSVALLAESYNEQFF.

V is TRBV10-3 and J is TRBJ2-2, with TRBD1 identical over 7 bases. Trimming took 3 bases from V and 6 from J; bases not matched to a gene: 7. This CDR3 is built from 15 residues. Germline V gene sequence: CDR1 ENHRY, CDR2 SYGVKD. CDR3 sequence: CAISDRPGTAGELFF. The DNA of the CDR3 is TGTGCCATCAGTGACCGCCCCGGGACAGCCGGGGAGCTGTTTTTT.

This clone was counted between two and nine times. This chain connects TRBV30 to TRBJ2-1, with a weak D call TRBD2 (6 bases). V lost 4 bases, J lost 6 bases, and 22 bases lay in between. Germline CDR1 is GTSNPN and CDR2 is SVGIG (reference sequence). CDR3 length: 16 amino acids. The DNA of the CDR3 is TGTGCCTGGATGGGGCTAACCATAACTAGCAGCAATGAGCAGTTCTTC. This gives the protein CAWMGLTITSSNEQFF. The full variable domain, rest sourced from reference TRBV30 and TRBJ2-1, is SQTIHQWPATLVQPVGSPLSLECTVEGTSNPNLYWYRQAAGRGLQLLFYSVGIGQISSEVPQNLSASRPQDRQFILSSKKLLLSDSGFYLCAWMGLTITSSNEQFFGPGTRLTVL.

The chain couples TRBV14 to TRBJ2-2, with TRBD1 as a possible D gene (6 bases). The germline V gene encodes CDR1 SGHDN and CDR2 FVKESK. Trimming shortened V by 2 bases and J by 0 bases, and 10 bases separated the two germline ends. The CDR3 spans 16 residues. In nucleotides, the CDR3 is TGTGCCAGCAGCCAACTGTACAGGGCGAACACCGGGGAGCTGTTTTTT. This sequence encodes CASSQLYRANTGELFF.

The table lists this clone with a few counts. This rearrangement joins TRBV30 to TRBJ2-6, with D possibly TRBD1 on 6 matching bases. V shed 5 bases and J shed 3 bases, with 14 bases lying between them. Germline CDR1 and CDR2: GTSNPN and SVGIG (reference sequence). This CDR3 is built from 15 residues. The CDR3 DNA reads TGTGCCTGGGGAACAGGGCAATTTGGGGCCAACGTCCTGACTTTC. The encoded protein is CAWGTGQFGANVLTF.

This clone was recorded a few times. The J gene is TRBJ2-1, the V gene TRBV29-1, with TRBD2 matching over 12 bases. With 2 bases clipped from V and 12 bases from J, the junction kept 5 bases outside the gene matches. This CDR3 region has 13 residues. CDR1 is SQVTM and CDR2 is ANQGSEA in the germline V gene. CDR3 region: CSVELAGGLWQFF. Written as DNA, the CDR3 is TGCAGCGTTGAACTAGCGGGAGGGCTTTGGCAGTTCTTC.

The chain employs TRBV5-6 and TRBJ1-1; no clear D. The V gene's germline CDR1 is SGHDT and CDR2 YYEEEE. This CDR3 is 14 amino acids long. V gave up 0 bases and J gave up 4 bases, with 10 bases separating them. The CDR3 reads CASSLGALSTEAFF. As DNA, the CDR3 is TGTGCCAGCAGCTTGGGCGCTTTAAGCACTGAAGCTTTCTTT.

The chain links TRBV5-1 to TRBJ2-7; TRBD2 matches at 10 bases. Trimming cost V 4 bases and J 4 bases; bases outside gene matches: 5. CDR3 length: 14 amino acids. The germline V gene has CDR1 SGHRS and CDR2 YFSETQ. CDR3 protein: CASSGTSGTYEQYF. The CDR3 nucleotides read TGCGCCAGCAGCGGAACTAGCGGGACGTACGAGCAGTACTTC.